Each of the 8 T cell receptor beta chains below was sequenced from the same sample in a study of cytomegalovirus exposure and HLA in healthy donors (TCRdb year 2017). Receptor amplification or capture employed the immunoSEQ multiplex PCR assay. For the multiplex PCR, a mixture combining 60 forward primers for TCR Vbeta segments and 13 reverse primers for TCR Jbeta segments was used. The table comes from immuneACCESS by way of TCRdb, which keeps in-frame sequences with V and J called. Part of the clones is missing from these tables; in studies checked, under half for an unresolved V gene and the rest for unknown reasons. This sample gives 95,000 or so clones in total; around 79% of them show up just once. The biggest ten clones account for around 5% of the sample. The sample taken for sequencing was PBMCs. These receptors all stem from a woman aged 40 to 49 in good health and CMV-seronegative.

The chain has TRBV4-1 and TRBJ1-5; weak D call: TRBD1 (6 bases). The CDR3 has 15 residues. The ends were cut back, 4 bases at V and 4 bases at J, with 14 bases in the middle. Germline CDR1 is MGHRA and CDR2 is YSYEKL. The chain's CDR3 is CASSPLDSSNQPQHF. The CDR3 bases are TGCGCCAGCAGCCCCTTGGACAGTAGTAATCAGCCCCAGCATTTT.

The chain employs TRBV9 and TRBJ2-1; the match to TRBD2 covers 8 bases. CDR3 length: 16 amino acids. Germline trimming cut 2 bases from V and 8 bases from J; bases unmatched to any gene: 12. Germline-derived CDR1 and CDR2 are SGDLS and YYNGEE. The CDR3 DNA reads TGTGCCAGCAGCGTTCGACCGGGGGGGCAGATCGATGAGCAGTTCTTC. It translates to CASSVRPGGQIDEQFF.

V usage is TRBV4-2 and J usage is TRBJ1-2; 7 bases map to TRBD1. This CDR3 is 17 amino acids long. Trimming at V came to 2 bases and at J to 7 bases, leaving 16 bases not matched to a gene. Germline V CDR1 and CDR2: LGHNA, YNFKEQ. The DNA for the CDR3 is TGTGCCAGCAGCCAACTACCCCGGGACAGTGGTCCGGGTGGCTACACCTTC. The encoded protein is CASSQLPRDSGPGGYTF.

The rearrangement links TRBV5-8 to TRBJ2-5; 9 nucleotides match TRBD1. The DNA end favors TRBJ2-7, so the J call may be wrong. This CDR3 has 12 residues. Germline V gene sequence: CDR1 SGHTS, CDR2 YDEGEE. This chain's CDR3 is CASRTGGGEQYF. The CDR3 nucleotides are TGTGCCAGCAGAACAGGGGGCGGCGAGCAGTACTTC.

The V and J genes are TRBV5-1 and TRBJ2-5; TRBD2 aligns across 8 bases. The CDR3 is 17 amino acids. In germline, CDR1 is SGHRS, CDR2 YFSETQ. After removal of 4 bases from V and 7 bases from J, the junction contained 18 bases not matched to a gene. The CDR3 nucleotides are TGCGCCAGCAGCCCTAGCCGGCAGCGGGGGTTGATGGGGACCCAGTACTTC. This sequence encodes CASSPSRQRGLMGTQYF.

In its sample, this clone was seen once. V and J are TRBV5-1 and TRBJ1-6; D perhaps matches TRBD1 (6 bases). With 4 bases removed from V and 2 bases from J, the gap between germline ends came to 13 bases. The CDR3 is 16 amino acids. Germline V gene data show CDR1 as SGHRS and CDR2 as YFSETQ. The CDR3 region has the DNA TGCGCCAGCAGCGGTGAACAGGGTGCCTATAATTCACCCCTCCACTTT. It yields the protein CASSGEQGAYNSPLHF. Variable domain in full (rest from reference TRBV5-1 and TRBJ1-6): KAGVTQTPRYLIKTRGQQVTLSCSPISGHRSVSWYQQTPGQGLQFLFEYFSETQRNKGNFPGRFSGRQFSNSRSEMNVSTLELGDSALYLCASSGEQGAYNSPLHFGNGTRLTVT.

The J gene is TRBJ2-5, the V gene TRBV6-4; 10 nucleotides align to TRBD2. J gave up 3 bases and V 8 bases, and 9 bases lay outside the gene matches. Germline loops: CDR1 MRHNA, CDR2 SNTAGT. The CDR3 runs 15 residues. DNA for the CDR3: TGTGCCAGCGGATTAGGCAGCGGGGGGGAAGAGACCCAGTACTTC. Translated: CASGLGSGGEETQYF.

This chain links TRBV27 with TRBJ2-2, with D unclear. Germline V gene lookup returns CDR1 MNHEY and CDR2 SMNVEV (reference sequence). The CDR3 contains 12 residues. Trimming pared 6 bases from V and 6 bases from J, leaving 8 bases between. Here the CDR3 reads CASSLLPGELFF. The CDR3 DNA is TGTGCCAGCAGCCTACTCCCCGGGGAGCTGTTTTTT.